A single sample is the source of the 20 T cell receptor beta chains below, sequenced in a study of cytomegalovirus exposure and HLA in healthy donors (dated by TCRdb to 2015 to 2018). The receptor library was made with the immunoSEQ multiplex PCR assay. For the multiplex PCR, a mixture combining 60 forward primers for TCR Vbeta segments and 13 reverse primers for TCR Jbeta segments was used. In its TCRdb copy, this immuneACCESS table keeps in-frame sequences only and misses some clones. Where compared with another copy, unresolved V genes explain less than half of these, and the others have no known cause. This sample holds about 150,000 clones; around 79% were observed only once. Of the sample, roughly 7.1% falls within the top ten clones. The source material was PBMCs. The receptor set was obtained from a man aged 25-45 years in good health and CMV-seropositive.

In this sample, this clone turned up a few times. DNA of the CDR3: TGTGCCAGCAGTGCTAACTCTGGGGCCAACGTCCTGACTTTC. This translates into CASSANSGANVLTF. The chain recombines TRBV6-1 with TRBJ2-6; D remains ambiguous. The CDR3 is made up of 14 amino acids. Germline values: CDR1 MNHNS, CDR2 SASEGT. V gave up 4 bases and J gave up 0 bases, with 4 bases separating them.

In this sample, this clone turned up once. The genes are TRBV10-2 and TRBJ2-5; perhaps TRBD2 as D (6 bases). Trimming pared 8 bases from V and 1 base from J, leaving 14 bases between. There are 14 residues in the CDR3. Germline V gene sequence: CDR1 WSHSY, CDR2 SAAADI. The CDR3: CASARSSVQETQYF. The CDR3 coding sequence is TGCGCCAGCGCTCGGTCTAGCGTCCAAGAGACCCAGTACTTC.

CDR3 sequence (DNA): TGTGCCAGCAGCTTAATTCGTGCCGGGGAGCTGTTTTTT. Translation gives CASSLIRAGELFF. V and J are TRBV7-3 and TRBJ2-2; D is uncertain. Germline V CDR1 and CDR2: SGHTA, FQGTGA. Between the trimmed V and J ends, which lost 1 base and 6 bases, there was a span of 6 bases. The CDR3 has 13 amino acids. The full variable domain, completed using reference TRBV7-3 and TRBJ2-2, is GAGVSQTPSNKVTEKGKYVELRCDPISGHTALYWYRQSLGQGPEFLIYFQGTGAADDSGLPNDRFFAVRPEGSVSTLKIQRTERGDSAVYLCASSLIRAGELFFGEGSRLTVL.

This clone was detected only a few times. The chain employs TRBV5-4 and TRBJ1-2; the D gene is possibly TRBD1 (5 bases). In germline, CDR1 is SGHNT, CDR2 YYREEE (reference sequence). The CDR3 is made up of 14 amino acids. Trimming took off 1 base at V and 4 bases at J, with 11 bases between the two ends. CDR3: CASSLWRDGYGYTF. In DNA, the CDR3 is TGTGCCAGCAGCTTGTGGCGGGACGGCTATGGCTACACCTTC.

This chain joins TRBV2 and TRBJ2-5; 11 bases are a match to TRBD1. The germline gives CDR1 SNHLY, CDR2 FYNNEI. CDR3 length: 15 residues. The V segment lost 8 bases and the J segment 5 bases; nucleotides outside the gene matches: 10. CDR3 sequence reads: CASLFRDRGKETQYF. The CDR3 DNA sequence: TGTGCCAGCCTTTTTCGGGACAGGGGGAAGGAGACCCAGTACTTC.

As regards this clone: This CDR3 is also generated by other DNA sequences in the sample. The chain combines TRBV5-6 with TRBJ1-4, with D perhaps matching TRBD1 (6 bases). The V end lost 4 bases, the J end lost 3 bases, and 13 bases lay between the germline ends. This CDR3 region has 15 residues. Germline V gene sequence: CDR1 SGHDT, CDR2 YYEEEE. The CDR3 is CASSPNRESNEKLFF. The CDR3 DNA sequence: TGTGCCAGCAGCCCGAACAGGGAGTCTAATGAAAAACTGTTTTTT.

The chain employs TRBV2 and TRBJ2-3; 14 bases map to TRBD2. There are 18 residues in the CDR3. Germline CDR1 and CDR2: SNHLY and FYNNEI. Trimming removed 5 bases from V and 1 base from J; junction bases left unmatched: 8. The DNA of the CDR3 is TGTGCCAGCAGTTATACCGGGACTAGCGGGAGTGGCACAGATACGCAGTATTTT. Translation: CASSYTGTSGSGTDTQYF.

This clone was seen only once. This chain uses TRBV5-6 with TRBJ1-1; perhaps TRBD1 as D (6 bases). V lost 2 bases and J 6 bases, leaving 17 bases between the germline ends. Germline values: CDR1 SGHDT, CDR2 YYEEEE. The CDR3 runs 15 residues. The CDR3 bases are TGTGCCAGCAGCTTCGGTACAGGGCTTAGGTCTGAAGCTTTCTTT. The encoded protein is CASSFGTGLRSEAFF.

The J gene is TRBJ2-1, the V gene TRBV6-6; TRBD1 matches 9 bases. The CDR3 is 15 residues long. Germline-derived CDR1 and CDR2 are MNHNY and SVGAGI (reference sequence). V dropped 7 bases and J dropped 6; count of bases not matched to a gene: 10. For the CDR3, the DNA is TGTGCCAGCAACTCCCCGGGACAGGGAAGCAATGAGCAGTTCTTC. This sequence encodes CASNSPGQGSNEQFF.

This sequence joins TRBV27 and TRBJ1-2, with 7 positions matching TRBD1. This CDR3 contains 14 residues. The trim removed 0 bases at V and 11 bases at J, leaving 9 bases unmatched. Germline CDR1 MNHEY, CDR2 SMNVEV (reference sequence). CDR3 nucleotides: TGTGCCAGCAGTTTATCGGCAGGGGGAGCTGGTTACACCTTC. Protein product: CASSLSAGGAGYTF.

The chain uses TRBV18 and TRBJ2-7; possibly TRBD1 for D (6 bases). The length of the CDR3 is 14 residues. Trimming cost V 3 bases and J 5 bases, with 14 bases left between them. CDR1 and CDR2 from the germline V gene are KGHSH and LQKENI. CDR3 loop: CASSPGTGRDEQYF. The CDR3, as DNA: TGTGCCAGCTCACCGGGTACAGGGCGCGACGAGCAGTACTTC.

The rearrangement joins TRBV5-6 to TRBJ1-4, with D unclear. This CDR3 comprises 15 residues. Germline V gives CDR1 SGHDT, CDR2 YYEEEE. V was trimmed by 4 bases and J by 8 bases, leaving 18 bases between them. CDR3: CASSLQTTRYEKLFF. The DNA for the CDR3 is TGTGCCAGCAGCCTACAGACGACCAGGTACGAAAAACTGTTTTTT.

The chain links TRBV2 to TRBJ1-5; possible D gene TRBD1, 6 bases. V was shortened by 5 bases and J by 6 bases, with 14 bases between the two germline ends. The CDR3 consists of 14 residues. Germline lookup yields CDR1 SNHLY and CDR2 FYNNEI. CDR3 amino acids: CASSPGNRVQPQHF. The CDR3 bases are TGTGCCAGCAGTCCAGGGAACAGGGTTCAGCCCCAGCATTTT.

This sequence joins TRBV19 and TRBJ1-2, with D possibly being TRBD1 (6 bases). Trimming removed 6 bases at V and 3 bases at J, with 8 bases between. Germline assignment: CDR1 LNHDA and CDR2 SQIVND (reference sequence). The CDR3 has 12 amino acids. Written as DNA, the CDR3 is TGTGCCAGTAGGGGGGCTTACTATGGCTACACCTTC. Amino acids: CASRGAYYGYTF.

This clone was seen just once. The chain combines TRBV30 with TRBJ2-1; 8 nucleotides align to TRBD2. Losses at the gene ends were 5 bases for V and 4 bases for J; bases not matched to a gene: 7. The CDR3 consists of 14 residues. The V gene's germline CDR1 is GTSNPN and CDR2 SVGIG (reference sequence). CDR3 coding DNA: TGTGCCTGGCGTTCAGTAGCGGGATACAATGAGCAGTTCTTC. This codes for CAWRSVAGYNEQFF.

The chain joins TRBV18 to TRBJ1-6, with D possibly being TRBD1 (5 bases). CDR1 and CDR2 (germline): KGHSH, LQKENI. The ends were cut back, 3 bases at V and 0 bases at J, with 6 bases in the middle. The length of the CDR3 is 15 residues. In nucleotides, the CDR3 is TGTGCCAGCTCACCCGACAGCTCCTATAATTCACCCCTCCACTTT. This sequence encodes CASSPDSSYNSPLHF.

This chain joins TRBV5-6 and TRBJ2-1; 7 positions agree with TRBD1. V trimming: 7 bases; J trimming: 1 base; junction bases outside the gene matches: 8. The CDR3 runs 15 residues. Germline V gene data show CDR1 as SGHDT and CDR2 as YYEEEE. This CDR3 reads CASSLLTGSYNEQFF. The CDR3 region has the DNA TGTGCCAGCTCCCTTCTGACAGGGTCCTACAATGAGCAGTTCTTC.

The chain employs TRBV2 and TRBJ1-5; D unresolved. The CDR3 consists of 13 residues. V was pared by 1 base and J by 4 bases, with 5 bases between. Germline CDR1 reads SNHLY; CDR2 reads FYNNEI. CDR3 sequence: CASSEGGNQPQHF. CDR3 nucleotide sequence: TGTGCCAGCAGTGAAGGCGGGAATCAGCCCCAGCATTTT. The whole variable domain, filled in from reference TRBV2 and TRBJ1-5, reads EPEVTQTPSHQVTQMGQEVILRCVPISNHLYFYWYRQILGQKVEFLVSFYNNEISEKSEIFDDQFSVERPDGSNFTLKIRSTKLEDSAMYFCASSEGGNQPQHFGDGTRLSIL.

This chain links TRBV10-3 with TRBJ2-5; D may be TRBD1 (5 bases). Germline CDR1 reads ENHRY; CDR2 reads SYGVKD. This CDR3 comprises 14 residues. Trimming removed 3 bases from V and 3 bases from J, with 11 bases in between. The CDR3, as DNA: TGTGCCATCAGTGATGCCGCAGGGAAAGAGACCCAGTACTTC. Protein sequence: CAISDAAGKETQYF.

This clone has a single count. J is TRBJ2-5 and V is TRBV5-4, with D unresolved. The germline CDR1 and CDR2 sequences are SGHNT and YYREEE (reference sequence). Trimming stripped 3 bases from V and 5 bases from J, with 11 bases between. The CDR3 totals 13 residues. The CDR3 coding sequence is TGTGCCAGCAGCTACGGAGATTGGGAGACCCAGTACTTC. This codes for CASSYGDWETQYF.